Detailed here is one TCR beta chain. This clonotype occurred many times. No cognate antigen has been identified for it. No much larger clone is present one base from it, and per-base qualities are unavailable. The data were obtained in a study of T cells in Graves' hyperthyroidism and ophthalmopathy (dated by TCRdb to about 2019). As for the study more broadly: Peripheral blood was collected at initial diagnosis, before any treatment. To identify TCR V-J signatures that set the groups apart, the researchers used a discovery cohort of 100 or so patients, made up of fewer than 50 with Graves' ophthalmopathy and around 58 with stable Graves' hyperthyroidism. Whether ophthalmopathy could be predicted prospectively was tested in an independent validation cohort made up of under 20 hyperthyroidism patients plus 17 patients who later progressed to ophthalmopathy. The 95 to 100 discovery patients were divided at random into training and test sets in a 7:3 ratio. Thyroid tissue and blood T-cell repertoires from several Graves' hyperthyroidism patients were also compared in the study. Once sampling was done, hyperthyroidism patients were given methimazole at a starting dose of 30 mg daily, whereas ophthalmopathy patients were given high-dose intravenous methylprednisolone. According to the paper, TCR Vbeta CDR3 sequencing was carried out on around 140 peripheral blood samples, which came from around 43 ophthalmopathy, under 80 hyperthyroidism and approximately 17 progressor patients. Overall study outcomes, separate from this receptor: Ophthalmopathy was separated from stable hyperthyroidism by a 13 V-J signature model, with around 90% sensitivity and about 81% specificity obtained in cross-validation and 80%/75% obtained in testing. No statistical method was used to fix the sample size in advance, and group allocation was not hidden from the investigators. In validation, progression to ophthalmopathy was predicted by the model with 70.59% sensitivity and about 72% specificity, a median of roughly six months before onset. Most expanded thyroid clonotypes (frequency above 0.001) were also detected in blood, suggesting blood repertoires may reflect thyroid immune responses.

The TCR beta CDR3 regions were amplified from the RNA transcripts. A first-round RT-PCR of the TCR CDR3 used the HTBI primer set with the Qiagen OneStep RT-PCR kit. The libraries were constructed in a second round of multiplex PCR and then size-selected and purified. Libraries were sequenced paired-end with 100 bp reads on an Illumina HiSeq2000. The authors' pipeline ran thus. Raw data were processed with SOAPnuke, discarding reads with adapters, uncalled bases, mean Phred below 15, or no exact constant-primer or identifier match. High-quality paired reads were merged using COPE v1.2.5, and each unique nucleotide sequence was defined as a clonotype. MiTCR v1.1 was used to align the clonotypes against IMGT TRBV, TRBD and TRBJ reference segments. Only V-J combinations with frequency above 0.0001, covering about 99% of repertoires, were analysed. A TCS score was defined as the ratio of F50 (clonal expansion) to E x V (chaos), with BLOSUM62-based TCRdist applied between CDR3 peptides within each V-J. Welch's t-statistics and random forest reduced just over 500 V-J features to 13, which were used in a naive Bayes classifier (R e1071). The public reads were reprocessed in TCRdb via fastp at Q25 and MiXCR, keeping in-frame beta chains. Rows merge per CDR3 protein into single entries with the most common DNA and genes. TCRdb's processing, not the study's, gives the V and J calls here. Present in this sample are approximately 640,000 distinct CDR3 sequences, 15% to 20% of which were seen just once. In total, the top ten clones hold 3.8% of the sample.

Graves' hyperthyroidism was defined as stable when no progression to ophthalmopathy occurred over 18 months of follow-up. Hyperthyroidism patients were newly diagnosed, with disease duration under 2 months, and aged 18 to 65 years. Patients with uncontrolled infections, other autoimmune diseases, pregnancy or lactation were excluded. Diagnoses relied on clinical symptoms, serum thyroxine and TRAb, thyroid ultrasound and orbital computed tomography. PBMCs were separated from over 9 ml of fresh peripheral blood using Ficoll-Paque density gradient centrifugation. Trizol reagent was used to extract total RNA, and RNA quality was then checked on an Agilent 2100 Bioanalyzer. Sequencing input: blood. The receptor was derived from a woman in her thirties with Graves' hyperthyroidism.

For the CDR3, the sequence is CSVVPSTDTQYF. The sequence in DNA is TGCAGCGTCGTGCCTAGCACAGATACGCAGTATTTT. Here the chain combines TRBV29-1 and TRBJ2-3; no D gene is confidently identified. The CDR3 holds 12 amino acids from the cysteine to the phenylalanine. Only the CDR3 DNA is retained, 36 bases long and in frame from the first base. A distance of 7 bases separates the germline ends of V and J, which lose 6 bases and 0 bases respectively. As encoded in the germline V gene, CDR1 is SQVTM while CDR2 is ANQGSEA.